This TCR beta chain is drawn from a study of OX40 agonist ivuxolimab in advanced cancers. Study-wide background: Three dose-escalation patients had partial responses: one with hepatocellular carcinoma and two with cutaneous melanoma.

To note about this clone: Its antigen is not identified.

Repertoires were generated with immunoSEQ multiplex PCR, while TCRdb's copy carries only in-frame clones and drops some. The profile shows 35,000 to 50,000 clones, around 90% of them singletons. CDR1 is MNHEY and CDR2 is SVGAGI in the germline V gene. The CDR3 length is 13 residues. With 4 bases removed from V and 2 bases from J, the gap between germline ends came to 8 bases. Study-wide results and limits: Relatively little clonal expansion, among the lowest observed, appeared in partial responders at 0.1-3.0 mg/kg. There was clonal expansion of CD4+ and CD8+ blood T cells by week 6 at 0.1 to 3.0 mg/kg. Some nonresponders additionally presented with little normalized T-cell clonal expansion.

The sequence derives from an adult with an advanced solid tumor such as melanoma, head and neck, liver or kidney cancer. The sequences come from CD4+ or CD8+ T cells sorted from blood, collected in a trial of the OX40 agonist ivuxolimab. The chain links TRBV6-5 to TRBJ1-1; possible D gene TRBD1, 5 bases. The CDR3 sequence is CASSLGPNTEAFF. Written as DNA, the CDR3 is TGTGCCAGCAGTTTGGGACCTAACACTGAAGCTTTCTTT.